The 25 T cell receptor beta chains given below trace back to one sample, sequenced in a study of read filtering for tumor transcriptome and immune sequencing. From approximately 430 ng of RNA, a library with molecular barcoded alpha/delta and beta/gamma adaptors was made. A single record per CDR3 protein comes from TCRdb applying MiXCR to the reads. In the table there are about 38,000 distinct CDR3 sequences, roughly an eighth of which are singletons. Sequencing used a population of CD138-negative cells sorted from bone marrow. The receptors originated from a donor at least 40 years old with multiple myeloma.

This clonotype showed up just a few times. This may arise from a read error, as a much more abundant clone is one base away. The genes are TRBV28 and TRBJ2-3, with a weak D call TRBD2 (7 bases). Germline CDR1 and CDR2: MDHEN and SYDVKM. This CDR3 is 17 amino acids long. The CDR3 protein is CASSLSGGDTSTDAQYF. The CDR3 DNA is TGTGCCAGCAGTTTAAGTGGGGGGGACACCAGCACAGATGCGCAGTATTTT.

The genes are TRBV18 and TRBJ1-5, with D tentatively TRBD1 (6 bases). CDR1 is KGHSH and CDR2 is LQKENI in the germline V gene. Trimming cost V 5 bases and J 4 bases, with 21 bases left between them. This CDR3 is 17 amino acids long. The chain's CDR3 is CASSKKDSLIFNQPQHF. In DNA form, the CDR3 reads TGTGCCAGCTCAAAGAAGGACAGCCTTATCTTTAATCAGCCCCAGCATTTT.

There are many counts of this clonotype. The chain employs TRBV6-1 and TRBJ2-5; weak D call: TRBD2 (5 bases). The V and J ends lost 1 base and 7 bases respectively, with 10 bases between them. Germline loops: CDR1 MNHNS, CDR2 SASEGT. The CDR3 has 13 amino acids. As DNA, the CDR3 is TGTGCCAGCAGTGAAGAGAGGGAAGGGACCCAGTACTTC. It is translated as CASSEEREGTQYF.

This clonotype was recorded at least ten times. This rearrangement joins TRBV20-1 to TRBJ2-2; 9 bases map to TRBD2. The V gene end was trimmed by 2 bases and the J gene end by 5 bases; junction bases not matched to a gene: 6. The germline gives CDR1 DFQATT, CDR2 SNEGSKA (reference sequence). The CDR3 has 15 amino acids. Here the CDR3 reads CSARHRAGGTGELFF. In DNA form, the CDR3 reads TGCAGTGCTAGACATCGAGCGGGAGGAACCGGGGAGCTGTTTTTT.

There are many counts of this clonotype. This chain joins TRBV5-1 and TRBJ2-7; D is perhaps TRBD1 or TRBD2 (5 bases each). Germline V gene data show CDR1 as SGHRS and CDR2 as YFSETQ. The V end lost 1 base, the J end lost 0 bases, and 11 bases lay between the germline ends. This CDR3 is built from 15 residues. The CDR3 DNA reads TGCGCCAGCAGCTTGACTCGGGGCTCCTCCTACGAGCAGTACTTC. This gives the protein CASSLTRGSSYEQYF.

This clonotype has at least ten counts. The chain is built from TRBV29-1 and TRBJ2-1, with TRBD2 matching 11 bases. The germline CDR1 and CDR2 sequences are SQVTM and ANQGSEA. V gave up 3 bases and J gave up 2 bases; unmatched junction bases: 3. This CDR3 has 15 amino acids. The CDR3 DNA reads as TGCAGCGTTGACAGTAGCGGGAGGGCCTACAATGAGCAGTTCTTC. Protein product: CSVDSSGRAYNEQFF.

This clonotype has a count of ten or more. The chain combines TRBV29-1 with TRBJ2-7, with D possibly matching TRBD2 (7 bases). The germline V gene encodes CDR1 SQVTM and CDR2 ANQGSEA. V was clipped by 4 bases and J by 7 bases, with 23 bases between them. The CDR3 sequence is 15 residues long. The CDR3 loop reads CSVARQANTGGEQYF. Written as DNA, the CDR3 is TGCAGCGTTGCGCGACAGGCCAACACCGGGGGGGAGCAGTACTTC.

This clonotype was seen at least ten times. This chain links TRBV20-1 with TRBJ2-7, with 8 bases fitting TRBD2. The CDR3 extends over 19 amino acids. Germline V CDR1 and CDR2: DFQATT, SNEGSKA (reference sequence). V shed 0 bases and J 2 bases; nucleotides not matched to a gene: 18. CDR3 region: CSARDSMASGWGFAYEQYF. The CDR3 DNA reads TGCAGTGCTAGAGATAGTATGGCTAGCGGGTGGGGTTTCGCCTACGAGCAGTACTTC.

V gene TRBV5-5 combines with J gene TRBJ2-7; D not resolved. The germline V gene has CDR1 SGHKS and CDR2 YYEKEE (reference sequence). V was shortened by 0 bases and J by 2 bases, with 9 bases between the two germline ends. CDR3 length: 14 residues. In nucleotides, the CDR3 is TGTGCCAGCAGCTTGGGGGGTTTTGCCTACGAGCAGTACTTC. This sequence encodes CASSLGGFAYEQYF.

This clonotype was seen a few times. This rearrangement joins TRBV6-5 to TRBJ2-6, with 10 bases fitting TRBD1. This CDR3 comprises 18 residues. In germline, CDR1 is MNHEY, CDR2 SVGAGI. V dropped 6 bases and J dropped 4; count of bases not matched to a gene: 12. The CDR3 loop reads CASRRKPGQGSGANVLTF. The CDR3 DNA is TGTGCCAGCAGACGCAAACCGGGACAGGGGAGCGGGGCCAACGTCCTGACTTTC.

A note on this clonotype: This likely comes from a read error, as the CDR3 has no conserved phenylalanine or tryptophan at its end. The chain couples TRBV20-1 to TRBJ2-1; 9 positions agree with TRBD1. The CDR3 loop spans 17 amino acids. J gave up 0 bases and V 1 base, and 7 bases lay outside the gene matches. The germline CDR1 and CDR2 sequences are DFQATT and SNEGSKA (reference sequence). CDR3 residues: CSARVVGTGLSYNEQFL. The CDR3 DNA is TGCAGTGCTAGAGTCGTAGGGACAGGGCTCTCCTACAATGAGCAGTTCCTC.

This clonotype was counted many times. This rearrangement joins TRBV5-1 to TRBJ2-3; D call uncertain. Per the germline V gene, CDR1 is SGHRS and CDR2 is YFSETQ. CDR3 length: 14 residues. V was cut by 4 bases and J by 0 bases, with 9 bases left in between. The CDR3 DNA sequence: TGCGCCAGCAGCCCCCCATCGAGCACAGATACGCAGTATTTT. Translating it yields CASSPPSSTDTQYF.

This clonotype occurred many times. V and J are TRBV19 and TRBJ2-1, with TRBD1 identical over 8 bases. CDR1 is LNHDA, CDR2 SQIVND, per germline (reference sequence). The CDR3 has 15 amino acids. J gave up 7 bases and V 3 bases, and 8 bases lay outside the gene matches. The CDR3 coding sequence is TGTGCCAGTAGTATGGCGGCAGGGGGCGAGAATGAGCAGTTCTTC. Translating it yields CASSMAAGGENEQFF.

This clonotype appeared many times. V and J are TRBV5-1 and TRBJ2-1; the D is unclear. With 4 bases removed from V and 4 bases from J, the gap between germline ends came to 15 bases. CDR3 length equals 15 residues. Germline V lookup: CDR1 SGHRS, CDR2 YFSETQ. In nucleotides, the CDR3 is TGCGCCAGCAGCCCCGAGTTTAGCAGGTACAATGAGCAGTTCTTC. Amino acids: CASSPEFSRYNEQFF.

Regarding this clonotype: A much larger clone sits a single nucleotide away, making a read error possible. This sequence joins TRBV29-1 and TRBJ1-5; tentative D call: TRBD1 (5 bases). V gave up 7 bases and J gave up 0 bases, with 10 bases separating them. This CDR3 is 13 amino acids long. The germline CDR1 and CDR2 sequences are SQVTM and ANQGSEA. CDR3 DNA sequence: TGCAGCGCTGTAGGGGATAGCAATCAGCCCCAGCATTTT. Translation: CSAVGDSNQPQHF.

This clonotype was recorded at least ten times. The genes are TRBV12-3 or TRBV12-4 and TRBJ2-2, with 8 bases that match TRBD2. CDR3 length equals 15 residues. The V and J ends lost 4 bases and 0 bases, in that order; junction bases with no gene match: 1. CDR3 nucleotides: TGTGCCAGCAGTTGGGGACTAGCGAACACCGGGGAGCTGTTTTTT. It codes for CASSWGLANTGELFF.

On this clonotype itself: Possible read error: a much larger clone is one base away. The V call is TRBV28, the J call TRBJ2-1; TRBD2 agrees at 7 bases. The CDR3 sequence is 14 residues long. Trimming took 3 bases from V and 9 from J; bases not matched to a gene: 8. In germline, CDR1 is MDHEN, CDR2 SYDVKM. The CDR3 region is CASSFRRETSEQFF. The CDR3 DNA sequence: TGTGCCAGCAGTTTCCGGCGGGAGACCAGTGAGCAGTTCTTC.

This clonotype appeared many times. The rearrangement links TRBV6-2 or TRBV6-3 to TRBJ1-2; tentative D call: TRBD1 (5 bases). The germline V gene encodes CDR1 MNHEY and CDR2 SVGEGT. This CDR3 has 13 residues. Trimming took 0 bases from V and 4 from J, leaving 6 bases between them. This CDR3 reads CASSYSGTYGYTF. In DNA form, the CDR3 reads TGTGCCAGCAGTTACTCGGGGACCTATGGCTACACCTTC.

The table lists this clonotype with many counts. The chain couples TRBV3-1 to TRBJ2-4; D unresolved. Germline V CDR1 and CDR2: LGHDT, YNNKEL (reference sequence). This CDR3 spans 15 amino acids. V lost 0 bases and J lost 0, with 6 bases in between. CDR3: CASSQDSQAKNIQYF. CDR3 nucleotide sequence: TGTGCCAGCAGCCAAGACTCGCAAGCCAAAAACATTCAGTACTTC.

This clonotype was found many times. This chain joins TRBV11-2 and TRBJ2-2; D remains unclear. The V gene lost 4 bases and the J gene lost 8 bases, with 8 bases spanning the gap. There are 12 residues in the CDR3. In germline, CDR1 is SGHAT, CDR2 FQNNGV. The CDR3 nucleotides are TGTGCCAGCAGCTCCCCTGCGGGGGAGCTGTTTTTT. This encodes CASSSPAGELFF.

About this clonotype: It differs at one base from a far larger clone, so likely a read error. The chain is built from TRBV11-3 and TRBJ2-4; weak D call: TRBD2 (5 bases). This CDR3 contains 16 residues. Germline V gene sequence: CDR1 SGHNT, CDR2 YENEEA. Trimming took 1 base from V and 6 from J, leaving 16 bases between them. The CDR3 sequence is CASSLGWRSSRNIQYF. CDR3 in DNA: TGTGCCAGCAGCTTAGGATGGAGGAGCTCGAGAAACATTCAGTACTTC.

This clonotype appeared many times. The chain carries TRBV5-1 and TRBJ2-1, with D tentatively TRBD1 (6 bases). Germline CDR1 and CDR2: SGHRS and YFSETQ. The V end was cut by 4 bases, the J end by 4 bases, with 21 bases between. There are 17 residues in the CDR3. CDR3 residues: CASSMGASGLNYNEQFF. In DNA form, the CDR3 reads TGCGCCAGCAGCATGGGGGCCTCGGGTCTAAATTACAATGAGCAGTTCTTC.

This clonotype was seen ten or more times. The V and J genes are TRBV6-2 or TRBV6-3 and TRBJ2-1; TRBD2 matches 11 bases. The CDR3 totals 16 residues. Trimming at V came to 6 bases and at J to 12 bases, leaving 16 bases not matched to a gene. Germline assignment: CDR1 MNHEY and CDR2 SVGEGT. This chain's CDR3 is CASSHPTSGKVGGQFF. Written as DNA, the CDR3 is TGTGCCAGCAGCCACCCGACTAGCGGGAAGGTCGGCGGGCAGTTCTTC.

This clonotype was counted ten times or more. J is TRBJ1-5 and V is TRBV7-2; 11 bases are a match to TRBD1. From germline, CDR1 is SGHTA and CDR2 FQGNSA. V was pared by 5 bases and J by 0 bases, with 6 bases of the junction left unmatched. The CDR3 sequence is 17 residues long. The CDR3 protein is CASSRTGGPYSNQPQHF. CDR3 DNA sequence: TGTGCCAGCAGCCGGACAGGGGGCCCCTATAGCAATCAGCCCCAGCATTTT.

This clonotype showed up many times. This chain joins TRBV20-1 and TRBJ2-5; D remains unclear. CDR1 and CDR2 from the germline V gene are DFQATT and SNEGSKA (reference sequence). V lost 7 bases to trimming and J lost 4 bases, with 13 bases between them. CDR3 length: 12 amino acids. CDR3 sequence (DNA): TGCAGTGTGGCTAACACCGGAGAGACCCAGTACTTC. Protein product: CSVANTGETQYF.